A selection of T cell receptor beta chains follows, all from one sample in a study of shared clonotypes between healthy human individuals. Sequenced by immunoSEQ multiplex PCR; TCRdb stores in-frame clones only, minus some. This sample has a few million clones; approximately 90% occur once, and the top ten carry over 0.12%. Material: naive CD4+ T cells sorted from blood. Receptor source: a man younger than 35 in good health. The CDR3 runs from the conserved cysteine through the conserved F or W. The D gene is left open where the match is weak. Where a row states a size, it is once, few, many or the class of an expanded clone; other rows omit it.

clone size,D gene,V gene,J gene,CDR3 protein,CDR3 DNA
.,.,TRBV5-1,TRBJ2-2,CASSEGSTNTGELFF,TGCGCCAGCAGTGAAGGTTCAACCAACACCGGGGAGCTGTTTTTT
.,.,TRBV5-8,TRBJ2-2,CASSSGRANTGELFF,TGTGCCAGCAGCTCGGGACGGGCAAACACCGGGGAGCTGTTTTTT
once,TRBD1,TRBV9,TRBJ1-1,CASSERTGGEAFF,TGTGCCAGCAGCGAGAGGACAGGGGGGGAAGCTTTCTTT
.,.,TRBV29-1,TRBJ1-1,CSVDSFPEAFF,TGCAGCGTCGACAGTTTTCCTGAAGCTTTCTTT
.,.,TRBV11-2,TRBJ2-6,CASSSPRVSSGANVLTF,TGTGCCAGCAGCTCCCCAAGGGTCAGCTCTGGGGCCAACGTCCTGACTTTC
.,.,TRBV19,TRBJ2-5,CASGVQGGETQYF,TGTGCCAGTGGGGTACAGGGAGGAGAGACCCAGTACTTC
few,TRBD1,TRBV5-6,TRBJ2-7,CASSPGGQVRYEQYF,TGTGCCAGCAGCCCCGGTGGACAGGTACGGTACGAGCAGTACTTC
.,.,TRBV7-9,TRBJ1-2,CASSSDRVRNGYTF,TGTGCCAGCAGCTCAGACAGAGTTCGGAATGGCTACACCTTC
.,.,TRBV7-2,TRBJ1-4,CASSPLAGQKLFF,TGTGCCAGCAGCCCCTTGGCGGGCCAGAAACTGTTTTTT
.,.,TRBV7-9,TRBJ1-3,CASSADHPTGNTIYF,TGTGCCAGCAGCGCCGACCACCCAACTGGAAACACCATATATTTT
.,.,TRBV27,TRBJ1-6,CASRPIGGGNSPLHF,TGTGCCAGCAGACCTATAGGAGGTGGTAATTCACCCCTCCACTTT
.,.,TRBV7-2,TRBJ1-2,CASSPAVGGVGGYTF,TGTGCCAGCAGCCCCGCGGTGGGGGGCGTTGGTGGCTACACCTTC
.,.,TRBV11-2,TRBJ1-6,CASSLSRDSPLHF,TGTGCCAGCAGCTTGTCTCGGGATTCACCCCTCCACTTT
.,.,TRBV7-2,TRBJ1-1,CASSFVNTEAFF,TGTGCCAGCAGCTTCGTGAACACTGAAGCTTTCTTT
.,TRBD1,TRBV5-4,TRBJ2-3,CASSSDRGLTDTQYF,TGTGCCAGCAGCTCAGACAGGGGGCTGACAGATACGCAGTATTTT
few,.,TRBV29-1,TRBJ1-2,CSVGEAGYGYTF,TGCAGCGTGGGGGAGGCCGGCTATGGCTACACCTTC
.,.,TRBV28,TRBJ2-3,CASSLVNPGGVTDTQYF,TGTGCCAGCAGTTTAGTCAATCCCGGAGGGGTAACAGATACGCAGTATTTT
.,.,TRBV18,TRBJ1-6,CASSPGQDSPLHF,TGTGCCAGCTCACCGGGTCAGGACTCACCCCTCCACTTT
.,.,TRBV5-6,TRBJ2-3,CASSLESQAHTDTQYF,TGTGCCAGCAGCTTGGAATCCCAGGCGCATACAGATACGCAGTATTTT
once,TRBD2,TRBV5-4,TRBJ2-1,CASSPATSGNEQFF,TGTGCCAGCAGCCCTGCGACTAGCGGCAATGAGCAGTTCTTC
once,TRBD1,TRBV7-2,TRBJ1-5,CASSPWTGSDQPQHF,TGTGCCAGCAGCCCTTGGACAGGGTCAGATCAGCCCCAGCATTTT
.,.,TRBV19,TRBJ2-6,CASSTNSGANVLTF,TGTGCCAGTAGTACCAACTCTGGGGCCAACGTCCTGACTTTC
.,.,TRBV2,TRBJ2-3,CASSVVVTDTQYF,TGTGCCAGCAGTGTGGTGGTCACAGATACGCAGTATTTT
.,TRBD1,TRBV5-6,TRBJ2-7,CASSLGQGVTYEQYF,TGTGCCAGCAGCCTAGGACAGGGGGTCACCTACGAGCAGTACTTC
.,.,TRBV5-1,TRBJ1-4,CASSLGGSGNEKLFF,TGCGCCAGCAGCTTGGGGGGGAGCGGTAATGAAAAACTGTTTTTT
once,.,TRBV13,TRBJ1-2,CASSVGGRGYTF,TGTGCCAGCAGCGTCGGGGGCAGGGGCTACACCTTC
few,TRBD1,TRBV5-1,TRBJ2-1,CASSSGQGYNEQFF,TGCGCCAGCAGCTCGGGACAGGGCTACAATGAGCAGTTCTTC
.,TRBD1,TRBV7-2,TRBJ2-7,CASSYGQGLYGQYF,TGTGCCAGCAGTTACGGACAGGGTCTATATGGGCAGTACTTC
.,TRBD1,TRBV27,TRBJ1-4,CASSGGDRGLGPNEKLFF,TGTGCCAGCAGTGGGGGGGACAGGGGTCTTGGCCCTAATGAAAAACTGTTTTTT
.,.,TRBV29-1,TRBJ1-1,CSVERGSEAFF,TGCAGCGTCGAGCGTGGCTCTGAAGCTTTCTTT
.,TRBD1,TRBV14,TRBJ1-2,CASSQTGSGYTF,TGTGCCAGCAGCCAGACAGGGAGTGGCTACACCTTC
.,.,TRBV19,TRBJ2-7,CASQGRSYEQYF,TGTGCCAGCCAGGGACGGTCCTACGAGCAGTACTTC
.,.,TRBV30,TRBJ2-2,CAWSVQDTGELFF,TGTGCCTGGAGTGTACAAGACACCGGGGAGCTGTTTTTT
.,.,TRBV7-8,TRBJ1-2,CASSLAQGSRGYTF,TGTGCCAGCAGCTTAGCGCAGGGATCTCGGGGCTACACCTTC
few,.,TRBV12-5,TRBJ2-7,CARHRLSDEQYF,TGTGCTAGGCACAGGTTATCGGACGAGCAGTACTTC